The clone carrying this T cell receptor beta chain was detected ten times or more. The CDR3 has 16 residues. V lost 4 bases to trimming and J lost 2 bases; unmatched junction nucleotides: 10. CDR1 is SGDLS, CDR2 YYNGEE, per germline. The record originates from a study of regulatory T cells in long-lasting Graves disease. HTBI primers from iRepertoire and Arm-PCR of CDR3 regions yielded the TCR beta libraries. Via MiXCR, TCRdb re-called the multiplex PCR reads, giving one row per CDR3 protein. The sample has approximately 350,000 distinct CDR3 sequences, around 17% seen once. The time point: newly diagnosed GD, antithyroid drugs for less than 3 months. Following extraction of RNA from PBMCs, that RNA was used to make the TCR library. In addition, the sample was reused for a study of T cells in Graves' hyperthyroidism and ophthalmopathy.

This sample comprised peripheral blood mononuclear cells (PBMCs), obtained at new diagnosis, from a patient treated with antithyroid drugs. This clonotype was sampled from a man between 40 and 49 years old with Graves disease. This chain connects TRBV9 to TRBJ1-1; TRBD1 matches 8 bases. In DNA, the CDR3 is TGTGCCAGCAGCCACCGGGACAGGACTCCAAACACTGAAGCTTTCTTT. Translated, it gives CASSHRDRTPNTEAFF.